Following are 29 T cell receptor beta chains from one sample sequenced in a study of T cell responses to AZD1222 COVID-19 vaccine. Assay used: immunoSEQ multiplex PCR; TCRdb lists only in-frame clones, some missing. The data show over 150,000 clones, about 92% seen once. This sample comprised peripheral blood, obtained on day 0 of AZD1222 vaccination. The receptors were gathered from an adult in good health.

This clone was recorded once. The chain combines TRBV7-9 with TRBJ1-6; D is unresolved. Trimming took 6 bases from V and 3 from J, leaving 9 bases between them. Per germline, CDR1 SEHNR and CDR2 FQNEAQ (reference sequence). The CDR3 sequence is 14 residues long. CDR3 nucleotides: TGTGCCAGCAGTGTGCACCTCTATAATTCACCCCTCCACTTT. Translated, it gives CASSVHLYNSPLHF.

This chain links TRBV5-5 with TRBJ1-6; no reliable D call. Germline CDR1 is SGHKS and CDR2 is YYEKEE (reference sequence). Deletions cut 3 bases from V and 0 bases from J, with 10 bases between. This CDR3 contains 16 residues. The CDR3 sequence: CASSSEKGSYNSPLHF. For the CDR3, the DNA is TGTGCCAGCAGCTCTGAAAAGGGCTCCTATAATTCACCCCTCCACTTT.

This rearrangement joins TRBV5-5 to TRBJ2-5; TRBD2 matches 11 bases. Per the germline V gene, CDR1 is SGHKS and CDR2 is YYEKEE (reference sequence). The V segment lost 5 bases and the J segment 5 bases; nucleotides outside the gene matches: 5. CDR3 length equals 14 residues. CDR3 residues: CASSLAGGLETQYF. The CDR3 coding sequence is TGTGCCAGCAGTTTAGCGGGGGGGCTCGAGACCCAGTACTTC.

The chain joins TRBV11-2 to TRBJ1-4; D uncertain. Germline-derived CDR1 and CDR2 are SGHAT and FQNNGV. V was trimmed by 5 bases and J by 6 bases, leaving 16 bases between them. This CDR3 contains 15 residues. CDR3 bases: TGTGCCAGCAGCCCCACTGACGAAGGTGATGAAAAACTGTTTTTT. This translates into CASSPTDEGDEKLFF.

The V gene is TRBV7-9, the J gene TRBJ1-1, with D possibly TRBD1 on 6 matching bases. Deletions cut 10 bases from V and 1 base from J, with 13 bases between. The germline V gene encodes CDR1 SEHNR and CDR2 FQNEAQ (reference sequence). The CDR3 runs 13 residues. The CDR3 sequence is CATQAQGNTEAFF. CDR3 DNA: TGTGCCACCCAAGCACAGGGGAACACTGAAGCTTTCTTT. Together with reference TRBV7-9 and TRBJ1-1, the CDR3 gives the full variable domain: DTGVSQNPRHKITKRGQNVTFRCDPISEHNRLYWYRQTLGQGPEFLTYFQNEAQLEKSRLLSDRFSAERPKGSFSTLEIQRTEQGDSAMYLCATQAQGNTEAFFGQGTRLTVV.

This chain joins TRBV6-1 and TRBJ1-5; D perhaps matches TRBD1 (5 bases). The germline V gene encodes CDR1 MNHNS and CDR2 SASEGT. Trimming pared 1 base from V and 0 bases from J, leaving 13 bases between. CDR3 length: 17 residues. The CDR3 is CASSEGGRIYSNQPQHF. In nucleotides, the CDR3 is TGTGCCAGCAGTGAAGGGGGCAGAATTTATAGCAATCAGCCCCAGCATTTT.

CDR3 region: CASSQDSYGYTF. In DNA, the CDR3 is TGTGCCAGCAGTCAGGATTCCTATGGCTACACCTTC. V gene TRBV2 combines with J gene TRBJ1-2; the D is unclear. V was cut by 5 bases and J by 4 bases, with 8 bases left in between. Germline CDR1 and CDR2: SNHLY and FYNNEI. The CDR3 is 12 amino acids.

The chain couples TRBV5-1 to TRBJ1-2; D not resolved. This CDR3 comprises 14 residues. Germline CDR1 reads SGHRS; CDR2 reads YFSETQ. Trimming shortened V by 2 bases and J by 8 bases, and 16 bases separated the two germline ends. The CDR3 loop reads CASSLTATTEGYTF. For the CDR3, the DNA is TGCGCCAGCAGCTTAACAGCGACAACGGAGGGCTACACCTTC.

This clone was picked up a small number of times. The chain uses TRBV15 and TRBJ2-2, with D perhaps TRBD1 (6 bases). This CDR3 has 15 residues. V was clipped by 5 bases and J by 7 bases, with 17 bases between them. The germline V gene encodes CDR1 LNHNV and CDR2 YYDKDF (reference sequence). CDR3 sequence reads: CATSGFGTFNGELFF. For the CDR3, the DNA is TGTGCCACCAGCGGCTTCGGGACATTTAACGGGGAGCTGTTTTTT. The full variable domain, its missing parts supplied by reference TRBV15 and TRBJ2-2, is DAMVIQNPRYQVTQFGKPVTLSCSQTLNHNVMYWYQQKSSQAPKLLFHYYDKDFNNEADTPDNFQSRRPNTSFCFLDIRSPGLGDTAMYLCATSGFGTFNGELFFGEGSRLTVL.

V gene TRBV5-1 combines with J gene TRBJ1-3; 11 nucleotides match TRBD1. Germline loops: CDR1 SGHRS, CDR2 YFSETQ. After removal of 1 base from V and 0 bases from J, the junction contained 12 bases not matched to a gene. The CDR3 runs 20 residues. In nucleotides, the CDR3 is TGCGCCAGCAGCTTGAGTGCCGGGACAGGGGGATTTGGCTCTGGAAACACCATATATTTT. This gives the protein CASSLSAGTGGFGSGNTIYF.

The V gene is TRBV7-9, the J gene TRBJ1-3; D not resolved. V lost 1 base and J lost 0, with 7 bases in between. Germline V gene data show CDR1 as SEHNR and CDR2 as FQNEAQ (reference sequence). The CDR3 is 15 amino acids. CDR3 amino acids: CASSLDGRSGNTIYF. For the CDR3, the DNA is TGTGCCAGCAGCTTAGACGGCCGCTCTGGAAACACCATATATTTT.

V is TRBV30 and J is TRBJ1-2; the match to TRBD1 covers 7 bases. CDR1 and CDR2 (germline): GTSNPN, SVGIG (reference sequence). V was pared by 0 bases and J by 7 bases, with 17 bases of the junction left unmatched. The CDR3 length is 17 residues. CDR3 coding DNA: TGTGCCTGGAGTGTACGGACAGGAAGGGGGCTGGTGGGTGGCTACACCTTC. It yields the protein CAWSVRTGRGLVGGYTF.

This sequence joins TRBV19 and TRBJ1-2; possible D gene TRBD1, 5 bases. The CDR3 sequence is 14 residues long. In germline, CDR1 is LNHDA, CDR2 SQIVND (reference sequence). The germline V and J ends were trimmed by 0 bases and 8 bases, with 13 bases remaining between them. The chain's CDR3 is CASSIDRGDKGYTF. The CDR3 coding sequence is TGTGCCAGTAGTATAGATCGGGGGGATAAGGGCTACACCTTC.

The CDR3 protein is CASQQGFSGNTIYF. The CDR3 DNA sequence: TGTGCCAGTCAACAGGGCTTCTCTGGAAACACCATATATTTT. This rearrangement joins TRBV6-5 to TRBJ1-3; D possibly corresponds to TRBD1 (6 bases). Germline CDR1 and CDR2: MNHEY and SVGAGI. The CDR3 totals 14 residues. Trimming removed 9 bases from V and 0 bases from J, with 12 bases in between.

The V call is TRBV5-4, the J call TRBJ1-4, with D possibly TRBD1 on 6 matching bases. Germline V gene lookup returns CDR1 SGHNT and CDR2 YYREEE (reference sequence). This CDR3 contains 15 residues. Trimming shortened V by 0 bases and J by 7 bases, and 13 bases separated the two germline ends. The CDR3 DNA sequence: TGTGCCAGCAGCTTGGTCGGGGGGCTCGGTGAAAAACTGTTTTTT. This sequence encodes CASSLVGGLGEKLFF. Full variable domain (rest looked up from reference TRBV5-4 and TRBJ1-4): ETGVTQSPTHLIKTRGQQVTLRCSSQSGHNTVSWYQQALGQGPQFIFQYYREEENGRGNFPPRFSGLQFPNYSSELNVNALELDDSALYLCASSLVGGLGEKLFFGSGTQLSVL.

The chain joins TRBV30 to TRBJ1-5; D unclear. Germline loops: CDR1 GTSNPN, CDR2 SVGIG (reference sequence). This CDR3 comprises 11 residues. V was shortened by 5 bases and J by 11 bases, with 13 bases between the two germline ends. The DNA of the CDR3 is TGTGCCTGGGGTTCTCTCCACGCCCAGCATTTT. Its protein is CAWGSLHAQHF. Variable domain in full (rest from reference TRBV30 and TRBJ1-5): SQTIHQWPATLVQPVGSPLSLECTVEGTSNPNLYWYRQAAGRGLQLLFYSVGIGQISSEVPQNLSASRPQDRQFILSSKKLLLSDSGFYLCAWGSLHAQHFGDGTRLSIL.

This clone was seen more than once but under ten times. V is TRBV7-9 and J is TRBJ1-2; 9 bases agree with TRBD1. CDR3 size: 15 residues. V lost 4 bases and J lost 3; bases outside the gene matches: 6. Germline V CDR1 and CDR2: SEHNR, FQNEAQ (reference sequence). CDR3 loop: CASSWGTGRDYGYTF. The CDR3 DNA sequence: TGTGCCAGCAGCTGGGGGACAGGGAGGGACTATGGCTACACCTTC. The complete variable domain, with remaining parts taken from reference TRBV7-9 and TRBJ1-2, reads DTGVSQNPRHKITKRGQNVTFRCDPISEHNRLYWYRQTLGQGPEFLTYFQNEAQLEKSRLLSDRFSAERPKGSFSTLEIQRTEQGDSAMYLCASSWGTGRDYGYTFGSGTRLTVV.

The CDR3 reads CASSGGTNTGELFF. Written as DNA, the CDR3 is TGTGCCAGCAGCGGCGGGACCAACACCGGGGAGCTGTTTTTT. The chain recombines TRBV3-1 (or the pseudogene TRBV3-2) with TRBJ2-2, with D tentatively TRBD2 (6 bases). V lost 5 bases, J lost 2 bases, and 9 bases lay in between. The germline V gene encodes CDR1 LGHDT and CDR2 YNNKEL (reference sequence). This CDR3 has 14 residues.

The chain's CDR3 is CASGGQGYGYTF. The CDR3 DNA reads as TGTGCTAGTGGGGGACAGGGCTATGGCTACACCTTC. This chain links TRBV12-5 with TRBJ1-2; 9 bases line up with TRBD1. The CDR3 consists of 12 residues. Germline lookup yields CDR1 LGHNT and CDR2 FRNRAP. V gave up 6 bases and J gave up 4 bases; unmatched junction bases: 0. The variable domain in full, with the rest retrieved from reference TRBV12-5 and TRBJ1-2, is DARVTQTPRHKVTEMGQEVTMRCQPILGHNTVFWYRQTMMQGLELLAYFRNRAPLDDSGMPKDRFSAEMPDATLATLKIQPSEPRDSAVYFCASGGQGYGYTFGSGTRLTVV.

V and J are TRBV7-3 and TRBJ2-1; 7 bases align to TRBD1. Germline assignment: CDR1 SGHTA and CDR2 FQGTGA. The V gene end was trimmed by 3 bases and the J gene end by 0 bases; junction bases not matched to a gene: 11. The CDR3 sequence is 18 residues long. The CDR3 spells CASSFRGPAISSYNEQFF. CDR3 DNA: TGTGCCAGCAGCTTTAGGGGGCCGGCGATAAGCTCCTACAATGAGCAGTTCTTC.

CDR3 region: CASSLQNLAGGKPYNEQFF. The CDR3 DNA is TGTGCCAGCAGCCTACAGAATCTAGCGGGAGGGAAACCCTACAATGAGCAGTTCTTC. The chain uses TRBV27 and TRBJ2-1; TRBD2 agrees at 12 bases. CDR1 and CDR2 (germline): MNHEY, SMNVEV (reference sequence). The CDR3 spans 19 residues. Germline trimming cut 6 bases from V and 2 bases from J; bases unmatched to any gene: 14.

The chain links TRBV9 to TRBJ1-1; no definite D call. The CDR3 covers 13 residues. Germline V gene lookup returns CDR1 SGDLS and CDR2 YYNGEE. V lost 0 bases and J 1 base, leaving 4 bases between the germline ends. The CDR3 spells CASSVVQNTEAFF. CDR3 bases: TGTGCCAGCAGCGTAGTACAGAACACTGAAGCTTTCTTT.

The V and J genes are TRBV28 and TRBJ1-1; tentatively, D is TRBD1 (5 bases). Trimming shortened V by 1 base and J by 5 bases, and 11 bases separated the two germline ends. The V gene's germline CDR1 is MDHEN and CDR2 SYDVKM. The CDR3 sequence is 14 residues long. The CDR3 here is CASSLLRGGTEAFF. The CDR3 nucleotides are TGTGCCAGCAGTTTATTGCGGGGGGGGACTGAAGCTTTCTTT.

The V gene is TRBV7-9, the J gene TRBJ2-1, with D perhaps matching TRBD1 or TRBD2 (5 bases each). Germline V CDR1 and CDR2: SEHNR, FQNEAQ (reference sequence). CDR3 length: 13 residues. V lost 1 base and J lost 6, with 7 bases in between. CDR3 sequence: CASSLEGPNEQFF. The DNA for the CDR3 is TGTGCCAGCAGCTTAGAGGGACCCAATGAGCAGTTCTTC.

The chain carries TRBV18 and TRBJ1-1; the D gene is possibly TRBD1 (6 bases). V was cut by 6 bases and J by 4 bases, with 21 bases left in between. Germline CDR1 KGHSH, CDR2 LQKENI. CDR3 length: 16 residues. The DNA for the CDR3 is TGTGCCAGCTCCCCTCGAGGGGCCAGAGGGGGCACTGAAGCTTTCTTT. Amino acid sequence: CASSPRGARGGTEAFF.

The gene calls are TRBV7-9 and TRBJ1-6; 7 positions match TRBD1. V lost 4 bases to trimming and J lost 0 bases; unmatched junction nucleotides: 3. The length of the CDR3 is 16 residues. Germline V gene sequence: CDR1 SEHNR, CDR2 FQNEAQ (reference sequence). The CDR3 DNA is TGTGCCAGCAGCTCGGGACAGAACTCCTATAATTCACCCCTCCACTTT. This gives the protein CASSSGQNSYNSPLHF.

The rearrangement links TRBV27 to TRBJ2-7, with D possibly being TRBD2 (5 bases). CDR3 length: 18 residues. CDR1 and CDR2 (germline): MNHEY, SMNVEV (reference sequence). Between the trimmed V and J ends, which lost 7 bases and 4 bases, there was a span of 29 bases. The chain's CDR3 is CASTLSLGRTRSGYEQYF. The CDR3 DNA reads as TGTGCCAGCACCCTTTCTTTAGGGCGAACAAGGAGCGGATACGAGCAGTACTTC.

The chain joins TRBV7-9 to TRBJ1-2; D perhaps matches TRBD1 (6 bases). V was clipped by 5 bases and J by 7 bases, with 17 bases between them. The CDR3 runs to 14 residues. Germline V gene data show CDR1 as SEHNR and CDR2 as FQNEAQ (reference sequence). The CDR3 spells CASSPTGWFSGYTF. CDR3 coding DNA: TGTGCCAGCAGCCCGACAGGCTGGTTCTCTGGCTACACCTTC. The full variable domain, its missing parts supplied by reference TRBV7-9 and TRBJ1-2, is DTGVSQNPRHKITKRGQNVTFRCDPISEHNRLYWYRQTLGQGPEFLTYFQNEAQLEKSRLLSDRFSAERPKGSFSTLEIQRTEQGDSAMYLCASSPTGWFSGYTFGSGTRLTVV.

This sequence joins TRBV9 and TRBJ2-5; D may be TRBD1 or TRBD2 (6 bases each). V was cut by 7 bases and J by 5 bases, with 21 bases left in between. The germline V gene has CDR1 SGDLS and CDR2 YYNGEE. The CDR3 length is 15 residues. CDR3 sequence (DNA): TGTGCCAGCTCTCCCTGGAGGGGGGCCGGGGAGACCCAGTACTTC. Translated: CASSPWRGAGETQYF.